Listed here are 7 T cell receptor beta chains from one sample, sequenced in a study of regulatory T cells in long-lasting Graves disease. Time point specified: newly diagnosed GD, antithyroid drugs for less than 3 months. From RNA extracted from PBMCs, the TCR library was made. Both iRepertoire HTBI primers and Arm-PCR of CDR3 regions were used to build the TCR beta libraries. Using its own MiXCR run on the multiplex PCR reads, TCRdb lists one record per CDR3 protein. The table records approximately 400,000 distinct CDR3 sequences, about 15% of them present only once. The sample was also reused in another study, on T cells in Graves' hyperthyroidism and ophthalmopathy.

The sequences come from peripheral blood mononuclear cells (PBMCs), collected at new diagnosis, from a patient treated with antithyroid drugs. The source is a woman between 40 and 50 years old with Graves disease.

At least ten counts were recorded for this clonotype. This chain joins TRBV12-3 or TRBV12-4 and TRBJ2-7; 7 bases agree with TRBD1. V trimming: 3 bases; J trimming: 0 bases; junction bases outside the gene matches: 2. This CDR3 has 14 residues. The CDR3 loop is CASSFTGDSYEQYF. The CDR3 coding sequence is TGTGCCAGCAGTTTCACAGGGGACTCCTACGAGCAGTACTTC.

This clonotype was seen at least ten times. The chain recombines TRBV28 with TRBJ1-2; D is uncertain. Trimming left V 3 bases short and J 2 bases short, with 10 bases between. The CDR3 sequence is 14 residues long. The germline gives CDR1 MDHEN, CDR2 SYDVKM. Here the CDR3 DNA reads TGTGCCAGCAGTTTCGTAGGATTCAACTATGGCTACACCTTC. Its protein is CASSFVGFNYGYTF.

At least ten counts were recorded for this clonotype. J is TRBJ2-7 and V is TRBV11-2; 8 bases map to TRBD2. Germline CDR1 reads SGHAT; CDR2 reads FQNNGV. The CDR3 spans 14 residues. With V trimmed by 1 base and J by 5 bases, 4 bases remained unmatched. CDR3 residues: CASSLVDGRDEQYF. The CDR3 nucleotides read TGTGCCAGCAGCTTAGTGGACGGGAGGGACGAGCAGTACTTC.

This clonotype came up many times. The rearrangement links TRBV24-1 to TRBJ2-1; D is unresolved. Trimming took 1 base from V and 6 from J, leaving 3 bases between them. This CDR3 contains 12 residues. The germline CDR1 and CDR2 sequences are KGHDR and SFDVKD. The CDR3 reads CATSDLGNEQFF. CDR3 nucleotides: TGTGCCACCAGTGATTTAGGCAATGAGCAGTTCTTC.

This clonotype was picked up a small number of times. The chain couples TRBV5-6 to TRBJ2-7, with D possibly being TRBD1 (6 bases). From germline, CDR1 is SGHDT and CDR2 YYEEEE. This CDR3 region has 13 residues. V lost 0 bases to trimming and J lost 12 bases, with 16 bases between them. For the CDR3, the DNA is TGTGCCAGCAGCTTGGGGACAGAGCCTGAGTGGTACTTC. Its protein product is CASSLGTEPEWYF.

This clonotype was counted at least ten times. The genes are TRBV28 and TRBJ1-1; D is uncertain. CDR3 size: 15 residues. V was shortened by 1 base and J by 2 bases, with 11 bases between the two germline ends. Germline V gene lookup returns CDR1 MDHEN and CDR2 SYDVKM. CDR3 amino acids: CASSLSGRGNTEAFF. In nucleotides, the CDR3 is TGTGCCAGCAGTTTATCAGGCCGGGGAAACACTGAAGCTTTCTTT.

The CDR3 region is CAWSVTGGAGETQYF. Written as DNA, the CDR3 is TGTGCCTGGAGCGTAACGGGGGGCGCAGGAGAGACCCAGTACTTC. The chain employs TRBV30 and TRBJ2-5, with TRBD2 as a possible D gene (7 bases). Germline loops: CDR1 GTSNPN, CDR2 SVGIG (reference sequence). The CDR3 length is 15 residues. Trimming left V 3 bases short and J 4 bases short, with 18 bases between.